Following are 4 T cell receptor beta chains from one sample sequenced in a study of blood T cell repertoires in COVID-19. The protocol was immunoSEQ multiplex PCR, while the TCRdb copy is restricted to in-frame clones and leaves out a portion. The data show just over 95,000 clones, about 80% seen once. Sequencing used peripheral blood. These receptors all come from an elderly man with acute or convalescent COVID-19.

The genes are TRBV7-2 and TRBJ2-1; D is possibly TRBD1 (6 bases). CDR3 length: 14 residues. Per germline, CDR1 SGHTA and CDR2 FQGNSA. V was clipped by 5 bases and J by 6 bases, with 14 bases between them. This CDR3 is CASSLPADSNEQFF. As DNA, the CDR3 is TGTGCCAGCAGCCTACCGGCGGACAGCAATGAGCAGTTCTTC.

This clone was observed at least ten times. J is TRBJ2-3 and V is TRBV24-1, with TRBD2 matching over 7 bases. Looked up from germline, CDR1 is KGHDR and CDR2 is SFDVKD. The CDR3 totals 18 residues. V trimming: 6 bases; J trimming: 2 bases; junction bases outside the gene matches: 16. CDR3 amino acids: CATSSRVGGVEDTDTQYF. CDR3 DNA: TGTGCCACCAGTTCCAGGGTGGGGGGGGTAGAGGACACAGATACGCAGTATTTT.

The V call is TRBV11-2, the J call TRBJ2-3; D is ambiguous. Looked up from germline, CDR1 is SGHAT and CDR2 is FQNNGV. The CDR3 has 13 residues. V lost 1 base to trimming and J lost 4 bases, with 6 bases between them. CDR3 nucleotide sequence: TGTGCCAGCAGCTTAGGGCCCCCAGATACGCAGTATTTT. This translates into CASSLGPPDTQYF.

This clone was found a few times. The chain uses TRBV7-2 and TRBJ2-1, with D possibly TRBD2 on 6 matching bases. CDR1 and CDR2 from the germline V gene are SGHTA and FQGNSA. There are 14 residues in the CDR3. Trimming removed 4 bases from V and 7 bases from J, with 14 bases in between. The CDR3 DNA follows: TGTGCCAGCAGCTATTATGGGACTGGGAATGAGCAGTTCTTC. Translated, it gives CASSYYGTGNEQFF.